This T cell receptor (beta chain) was retrieved from a study of T cell repertoires in cytomegalovirus infection. Study information: Public TCR beta signatures indicated both CMV infection and matching HLA type.

Study results and caveats: Carriage of CMV together with the relevant HLA was identifiable through cumulative public TCR beta family frequency. In two of eight donors, the top clonotype was HLA-C-restricted CMV-specific.

Via MiXCR, TCRdb re-called the reads, giving one row per CDR3 protein. Among approximately 630,000 distinct CDR3 sequences listed, less than 25% were seen once. This clonotype appeared a few times. Its antigen is as yet unknown. The sequenced material came from CD8+ T cells from PBMCs. The receptor's source is a human donor in good health (CMV status not recorded). Some clones in this sample may be carry-over from other donors' samples.

The DNA for the CDR3 is TGTGCCAGCGACAGGGCGGCCAATCAGCCCCAGCATTTT. As protein: CASDRAANQPQHF. This chain joins TRBV2 and TRBJ1-5; 7 bases are a match to TRBD1. The trim removed 8 bases at V and 3 bases at J, leaving 4 bases unmatched. The CDR3 sequence is 13 residues long. Germline loops: CDR1 SNHLY, CDR2 FYNNEI.